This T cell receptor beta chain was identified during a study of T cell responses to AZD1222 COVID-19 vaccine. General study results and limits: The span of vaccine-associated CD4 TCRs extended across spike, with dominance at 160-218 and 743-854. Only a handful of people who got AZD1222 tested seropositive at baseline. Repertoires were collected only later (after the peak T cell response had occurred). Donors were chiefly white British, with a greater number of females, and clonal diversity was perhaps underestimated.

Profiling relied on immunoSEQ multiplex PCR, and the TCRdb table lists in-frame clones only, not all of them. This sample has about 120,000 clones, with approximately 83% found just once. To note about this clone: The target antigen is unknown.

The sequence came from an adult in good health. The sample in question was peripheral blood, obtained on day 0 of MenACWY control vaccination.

CDR3 residues: CASSLEQGTDTQYF. In DNA form, the CDR3 reads TGTGCCAGCAGCTTAGAGCAGGGCACAGATACGCAGTATTTT. The genes are TRBV11-3 and TRBJ2-3, with D uncertain. Deletions cut 0 bases from V and 1 base from J, with 5 bases between. The germline V gene encodes CDR1 SGHNT and CDR2 YENEEA. This CDR3 comprises 14 residues.